This T cell receptor (beta chain) derives from a study of blood T cell repertoires in COVID-19. Study in general: PBMCs, B-cell-depleted T cells, or T cells were the source of the cDNA or gDNA that made up the material.

Source study methods: Estimation of nucleated cell counts relied on the amplification of reference gene primers. Only in-frame clones appear in the TCRdb table, and some are missing; sequencing was by immunoSEQ multiplex PCR. V, J and clone size are those of that table, while D and trimming were read from the DNA. This sample has some 120,000 clones; 75% to 85% occur once, and the top ten carry about 4%. This clone has more than one count but fewer than ten. There are 13 residues in the CDR3. The ends were cut back, 3 bases at V and 3 bases at J, with 9 bases in the middle. Germline V gene sequence: CDR1 SGDLS, CDR2 YYNGEE.

The V call is TRBV9, the J call TRBJ1-1; TRBD1 might be the D (5 bases). The sample consisted of peripheral blood. The clonotype originates from a woman in her fifties or sixties with acute or convalescent COVID-19. The CDR3 protein is CASSERQYTEAFF. As DNA, the CDR3 is TGTGCCAGCAGCGAACGACAGTACACTGAAGCTTTCTTT.